This T cell receptor (beta chain) was retrieved from a study of blood T cell repertoires in COVID-19. Study-wide background: The United States, Italy and Spain were the sources of the acute and convalescent COVID-19 samples.

This CDR3 has 15 amino acids. The V gene's germline CDR1 is SGHRS and CDR2 YFSETQ. V was trimmed by 0 bases and J by 11 bases, leaving 20 bases between them. This clone showed up just a few times. Per the study methods: Reference gene primer amplification gave nucleated cell count estimates. Profiling relied on immunoSEQ multiplex PCR, and the TCRdb table lists in-frame clones only, not all of them. For V, J and clone size, that table is used; D and trimming come from the DNA. The data hold 150,000 to 200,000 clones, with roughly 78% observed a single time. This rearrangement joins TRBV5-1 to TRBJ1-2; D remains ambiguous. The sequence derives from a woman at least 80 years old with active or convalescent COVID-19. Sequences were obtained from peripheral blood. The CDR3 spells CASSLGPQTPVDYTF. CDR3 DNA: TGCGCCAGCAGCTTGGGGCCACAGACGCCAGTCGATTACACCTTC.